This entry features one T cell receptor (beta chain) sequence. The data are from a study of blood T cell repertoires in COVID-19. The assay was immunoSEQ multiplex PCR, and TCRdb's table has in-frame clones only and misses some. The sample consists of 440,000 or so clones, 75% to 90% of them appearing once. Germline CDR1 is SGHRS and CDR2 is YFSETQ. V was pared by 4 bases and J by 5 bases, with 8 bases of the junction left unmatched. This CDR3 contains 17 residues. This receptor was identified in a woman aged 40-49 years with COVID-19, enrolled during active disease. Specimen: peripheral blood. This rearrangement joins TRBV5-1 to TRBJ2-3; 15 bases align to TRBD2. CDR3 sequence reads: CASSGGLAGGRLDTQYF. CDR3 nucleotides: TGCGCCAGCAGCGGTGGACTAGCGGGGGGGCGATTAGATACGCAGTATTTT.